Sequencing of this T cell receptor beta chain was carried out in a study of T cells in Graves' hyperthyroidism and ophthalmopathy (dated by TCRdb to between 2017 and 2020). Regarding the research as a whole: Peripheral blood was sampled at the time of initial diagnosis, prior to any treatment. Prospective prediction of ophthalmopathy was tested in an independent validation cohort consisting of 18 hyperthyroidism patients and more than 15 patients who later progressed to ophthalmopathy. To identify TCR V-J signatures that set the groups apart, the researchers used a discovery cohort of approximately 98 patients, made up of roughly 45 with Graves' ophthalmopathy and 57 with stable Graves' hyperthyroidism. The paper reports TCR Vbeta CDR3 sequencing of fewer than 150 peripheral blood samples: under 45 ophthalmopathy, over 70 hyperthyroidism and around 17 progressor patients. For training and testing, the roughly 100 patients in the discovery cohort were randomly divided in a 7:3 ratio. After sampling, hyperthyroidism patients received methimazole starting at 30 mg daily, and ophthalmopathy patients received high-dose intravenous methylprednisolone. In addition, the study compared T-cell repertoires in thyroid tissue and in blood from over 5 Graves' hyperthyroidism patients. Overall study results and their limits: In validation, the model predicted progression to ophthalmopathy a median of about 5.9 months before onset, with roughly 71% sensitivity and 72.22% specificity. Most expanded thyroid clonotypes (frequency above 0.001) were also found in blood, which suggests that blood repertoires may mirror thyroid immune responses. Sample size was not statistically predetermined, and blinding of investigators to group allocation was not performed. A model built on a 13 V-J signature distinguished ophthalmopathy from stable hyperthyroidism, reaching roughly 88% sensitivity and 81.08% specificity in cross-validation and 80%/75% in testing.

Amplification of TCR beta CDR3 regions was carried out from RNA transcripts. A first-round RT-PCR of the TCR CDR3 used the HTBI primer set with the Qiagen OneStep RT-PCR kit. Libraries were constructed in a second round of multiplex PCR, after which size selection and purification were carried out. Sequencing of the libraries was done on an Illumina HiSeq2000 using paired-end 100 bp reads. The authors' analysis ran thus. Raw data were processed with SOAPnuke, discarding reads with adapters, uncalled bases, mean Phred below 15, or no exact constant-primer or identifier match. High-quality paired reads were merged using COPE v1.2.5, and each unique nucleotide sequence was defined as a clonotype. Clonotypes were aligned to IMGT TRBV, TRBD and TRBJ reference segments using MiTCR v1.1. The analysis included only V-J combinations with a frequency above 0.0001, which together covered 99.2% of the repertoires. A TCS score was defined as the ratio between F50 (clonal expansion) and ExV (chaos), using BLOSUM62-based TCRdist between CDR3 peptides within each V-J. Welch's t-statistics and random forest reduced just over 500 V-J features to roughly 13, which were used in a naive Bayes classifier (R e1071). In-frame beta chains were kept once TCRdb had trimmed the public reads at Q25 with fastp and called clones with MiXCR. Entries are consolidated by CDR3 protein sequence, retaining the most common genes and DNA. These V and J calls derive from TCRdb rather than the authors' analysis. This sample holds fewer than 800,000 distinct CDR3 sequences; 16% were observed only once. Approximately 8.4% of the sample is held by the ten biggest clonotypes.

Stable Graves' hyperthyroidism was defined as the absence of progression to ophthalmopathy over 18 months of follow-up. Hyperthyroidism patients were newly diagnosed, with disease duration under 2 months, and aged 18 to 65 years. The study excluded patients with uncontrolled infections, other autoimmune diseases, pregnancy or lactation. Diagnoses were based on clinical symptoms, serum thyroxine and TRAb, thyroid ultrasound and orbital computed tomography. PBMCs were separated from approximately 10 ml of fresh peripheral blood using Ficoll-Paque density gradient centrifugation. Total RNA was extracted using Trizol reagent, and RNA quality was assessed on an Agilent 2100 Bioanalyzer. CDR1 and CDR2 are drawn from the germline V gene: SGHVS, FNYEAQ. The V end loses 4 bases and the J end loses 5 bases, and a stretch of 8 bases separates them. The CDR3, from cysteine to phenylalanine, totals 13 residues. Solely the CDR3 DNA is kept, with 39 bases framed from the first base.

Notes on this clonotype: What this receptor recognizes is not known. Per-base quality was not reported, and no clone a single base away is much larger than it.

The clonotype was recovered from a man aged 18-30 years with Graves' hyperthyroidism. Sequences were obtained from blood. Rearrangement joined TRBV7-6 to TRBJ1-4, with no D gene named confidently. The nucleotide sequence reads TGTGCCAGCAGCTCGTCAAGAAATGAAAAACTGTTTTTT. This encodes CASSSSRNEKLFF.